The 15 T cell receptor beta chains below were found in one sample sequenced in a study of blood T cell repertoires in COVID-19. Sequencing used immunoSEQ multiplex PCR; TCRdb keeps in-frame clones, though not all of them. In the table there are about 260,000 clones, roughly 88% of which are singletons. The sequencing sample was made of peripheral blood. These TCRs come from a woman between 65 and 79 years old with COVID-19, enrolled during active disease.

CDR3 region: CASSLLTETQYF. Here the CDR3 DNA reads TGTGCCAGCAGCTTACTAACGGAGACCCAGTACTTC. The rearrangement links TRBV28 to TRBJ2-5, with unresolved D. Germline CDR1 MDHEN, CDR2 SYDVKM. This CDR3 has 12 residues. The V and J ends lost 6 bases and 5 bases respectively, with 10 bases between them. Using reference TRBV28 and TRBJ2-5 for the parts outside the CDR3, the full variable domain is DVKVTQSSRYLVKRTGEKVFLECVQDMDHENMFWYRQDPGLGLRLIYFSYDVKMKEKGDIPEGYSVSREKKERFSLILESASTNQTSMYLCASSLLTETQYFGPGTRLLVL.

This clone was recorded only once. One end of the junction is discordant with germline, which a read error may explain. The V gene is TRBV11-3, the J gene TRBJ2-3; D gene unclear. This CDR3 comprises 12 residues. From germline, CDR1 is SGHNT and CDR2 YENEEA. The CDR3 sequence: CASTLLKDTQYF. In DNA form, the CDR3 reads TGTGCCAGCACCTTACTTAAAGATACGCAGTATTTT. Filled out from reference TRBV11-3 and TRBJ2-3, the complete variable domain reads EAGVVQSPRYKIIEKKQPVAFWCNPISGHNTLYWYLQNLGQGPELLIRYENEEAVDDSQLPKDRFSAERLKGVDSTLKIQPAELGDSAVYLCASTLLKDTQYFGPGTRLTVL.

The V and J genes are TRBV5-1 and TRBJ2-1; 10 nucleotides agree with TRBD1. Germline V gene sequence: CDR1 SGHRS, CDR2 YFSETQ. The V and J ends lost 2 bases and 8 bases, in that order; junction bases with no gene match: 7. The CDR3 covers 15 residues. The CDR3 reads CASSLTTGGPDEQFF. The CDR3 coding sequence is TGCGCCAGCAGCTTAACGACAGGGGGCCCAGATGAGCAGTTCTTC.

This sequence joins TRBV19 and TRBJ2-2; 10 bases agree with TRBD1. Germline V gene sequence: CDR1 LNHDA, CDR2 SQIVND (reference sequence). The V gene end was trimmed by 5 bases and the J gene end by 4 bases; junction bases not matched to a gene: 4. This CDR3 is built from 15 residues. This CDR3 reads CASSGGQGSTGELFF. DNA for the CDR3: TGTGCCAGTAGTGGGGGACAGGGGAGCACCGGGGAGCTGTTTTTT.

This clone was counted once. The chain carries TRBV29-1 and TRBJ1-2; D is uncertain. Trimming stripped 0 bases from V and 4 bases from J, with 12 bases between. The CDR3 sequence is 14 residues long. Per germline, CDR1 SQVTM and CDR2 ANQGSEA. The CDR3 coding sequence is TGCAGCGTTGAAGACACAGTGACGACCTATGGCTACACCTTC. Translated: CSVEDTVTTYGYTF.

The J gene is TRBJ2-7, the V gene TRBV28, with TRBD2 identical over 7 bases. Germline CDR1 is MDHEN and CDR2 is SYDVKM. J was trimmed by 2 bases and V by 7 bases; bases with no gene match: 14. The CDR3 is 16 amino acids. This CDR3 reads CASISPGSSGTYEQYF. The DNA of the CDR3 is TGTGCCAGCATCAGCCCGGGGTCTAGCGGAACCTACGAGCAGTACTTC.

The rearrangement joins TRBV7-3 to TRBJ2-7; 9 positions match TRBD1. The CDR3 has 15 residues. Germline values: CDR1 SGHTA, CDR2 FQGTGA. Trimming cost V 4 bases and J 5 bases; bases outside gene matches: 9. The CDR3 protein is CASSSTGTGQNEQYF. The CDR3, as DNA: TGTGCCAGCAGCTCCACCGGGACAGGGCAAAACGAGCAGTACTTC.

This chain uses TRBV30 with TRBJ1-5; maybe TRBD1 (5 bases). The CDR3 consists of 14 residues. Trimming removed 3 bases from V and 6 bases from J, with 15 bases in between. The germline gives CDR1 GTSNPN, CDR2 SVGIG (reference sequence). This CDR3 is CAWSQVLGGQPQHF. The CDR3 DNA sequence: TGTGCCTGGAGCCAGGTCCTCGGGGGTCAGCCCCAGCATTTT.

The CDR3 nucleotides are TGCGCCAGCAGCAAAAGACTAGGTGAGCAGTTCTTC. This translates into CASSKRLGEQFF. J is TRBJ2-1 and V is TRBV4-3; TRBD2 might be the D (6 bases). This CDR3 region has 12 residues. Looked up from germline, CDR1 is LGHNA and CDR2 is YSLEER. The ends were cut back, 5 bases at V and 9 bases at J, with 11 bases in the middle.

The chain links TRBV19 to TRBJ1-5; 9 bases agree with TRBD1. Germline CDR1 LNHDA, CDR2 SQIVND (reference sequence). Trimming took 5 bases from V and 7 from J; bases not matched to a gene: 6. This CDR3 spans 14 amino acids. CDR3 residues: CASSPRTGAQPQHF. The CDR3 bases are TGTGCCAGTAGTCCCCGGACAGGGGCCCAGCCCCAGCATTTT.

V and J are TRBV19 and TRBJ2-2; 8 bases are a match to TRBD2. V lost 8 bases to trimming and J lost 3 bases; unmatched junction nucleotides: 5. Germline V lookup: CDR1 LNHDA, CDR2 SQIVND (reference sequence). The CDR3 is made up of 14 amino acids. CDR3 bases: TGTGCCAGTCGGAGCGGGAGTGACACCGGGGAGCTGTTTTTT. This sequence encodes CASRSGSDTGELFF.

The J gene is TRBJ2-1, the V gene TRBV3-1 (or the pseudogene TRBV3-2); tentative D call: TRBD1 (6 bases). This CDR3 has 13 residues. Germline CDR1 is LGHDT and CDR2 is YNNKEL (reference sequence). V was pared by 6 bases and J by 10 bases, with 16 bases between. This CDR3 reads CASSQQGLGEQFF. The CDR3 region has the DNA TGTGCCAGCAGTCAACAGGGTCTAGGGGAGCAGTTCTTC.

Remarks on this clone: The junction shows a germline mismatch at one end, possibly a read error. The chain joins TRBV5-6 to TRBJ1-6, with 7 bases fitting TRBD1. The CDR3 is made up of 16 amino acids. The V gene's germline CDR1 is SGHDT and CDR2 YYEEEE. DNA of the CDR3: TGTGCCAGCAGATTGGCCGCCGCAGGGGGGAATTCACCCCTCCACTTT. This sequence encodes CASRLAAAGGNSPLHF.

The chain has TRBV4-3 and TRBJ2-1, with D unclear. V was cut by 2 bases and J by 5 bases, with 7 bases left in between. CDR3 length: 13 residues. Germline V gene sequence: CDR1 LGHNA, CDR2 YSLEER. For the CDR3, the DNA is TGCGCCAGCAGCCAAAACCGAGACAATGAGCAGTTCTTC. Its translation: CASSQNRDNEQFF.

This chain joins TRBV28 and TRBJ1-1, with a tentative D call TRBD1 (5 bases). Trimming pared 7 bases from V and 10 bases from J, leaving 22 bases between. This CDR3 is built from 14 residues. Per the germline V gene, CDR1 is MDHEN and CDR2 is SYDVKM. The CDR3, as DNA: TGTGCCAGCACCGTGCATCGGGGGAGTTTTGTAGCTTTCTTT. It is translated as CASTVHRGSFVAFF.